This TCR beta chain was sequenced during a study of blood T cell repertoires in COVID-19. Study summary: Acute-phase and convalescent COVID-19 samples originated in the United States, Italy and Spain. PBMCs, B-cell-depleted T cells, or T cells were the source of the cDNA or gDNA that made up the material.

The ends lost 1 base at V and 0 bases at J; junction bases unmatched: 6. Germline CDR1 SGHRS, CDR2 YFSETQ. The CDR3 loop spans 17 amino acids. Original processing methods: Researchers report that nucleated cell counts were estimated from reference gene primer amplification. The assay was immunoSEQ multiplex PCR, and TCRdb's table has in-frame clones only and misses some. For V, J and clone size, that table is used; D and trimming come from the DNA. The sample lists fewer than 95,000 clones, roughly 87% occurring once. The sample comprised peripheral blood. V and J are TRBV5-1 and TRBJ2-1, with TRBD2 identical over 8 bases. This TCR derives from a middle-aged man with acute or convalescent COVID-19. CDR3 DNA: TGCGCCAGCAGCTTGATAACTAGCGGAAGCTCCTACAATGAGCAGTTCTTC. This translates into CASSLITSGSSYNEQFF.